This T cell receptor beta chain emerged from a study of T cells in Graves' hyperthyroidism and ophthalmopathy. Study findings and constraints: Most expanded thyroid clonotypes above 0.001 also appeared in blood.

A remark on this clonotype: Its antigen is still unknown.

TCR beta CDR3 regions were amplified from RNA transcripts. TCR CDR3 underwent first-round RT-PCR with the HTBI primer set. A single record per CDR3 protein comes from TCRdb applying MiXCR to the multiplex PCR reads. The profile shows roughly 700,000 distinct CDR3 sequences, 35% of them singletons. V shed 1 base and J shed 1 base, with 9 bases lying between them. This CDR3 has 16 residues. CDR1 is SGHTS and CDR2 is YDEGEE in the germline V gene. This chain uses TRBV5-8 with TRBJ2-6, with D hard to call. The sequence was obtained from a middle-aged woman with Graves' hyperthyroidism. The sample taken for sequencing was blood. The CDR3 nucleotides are TGTGCCAGCAGCTTGATACGGTCGTCTGGGGCCAACGTCCTGACTTTC. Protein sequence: CASSLIRSSGANVLTF.